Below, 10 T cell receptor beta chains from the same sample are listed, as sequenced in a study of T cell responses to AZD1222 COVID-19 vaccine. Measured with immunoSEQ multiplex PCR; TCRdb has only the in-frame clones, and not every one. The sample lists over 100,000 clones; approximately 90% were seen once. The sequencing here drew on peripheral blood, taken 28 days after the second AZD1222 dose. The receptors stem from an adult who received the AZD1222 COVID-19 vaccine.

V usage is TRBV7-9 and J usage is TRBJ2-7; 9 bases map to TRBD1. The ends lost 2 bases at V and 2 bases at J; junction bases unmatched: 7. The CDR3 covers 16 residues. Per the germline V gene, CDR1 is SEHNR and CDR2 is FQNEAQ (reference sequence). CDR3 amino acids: CASSLKGTGTPYEQYF. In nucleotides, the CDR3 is TGTGCCAGCAGCTTAAAAGGGACAGGGACTCCCTACGAGCAGTACTTC.

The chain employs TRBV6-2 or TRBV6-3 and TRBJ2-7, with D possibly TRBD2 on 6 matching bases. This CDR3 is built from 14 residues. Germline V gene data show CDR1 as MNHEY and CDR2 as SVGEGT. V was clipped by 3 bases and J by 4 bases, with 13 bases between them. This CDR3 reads CASSYDGSRYEQYF. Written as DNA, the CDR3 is TGTGCCAGCAGTTATGACGGGAGTAGGTACGAGCAGTACTTC.

CDR3 sequence (DNA): TGTGCCAGCTCACCGCTCGGAGAAAAACTGTTTTTT. It codes for CASSPLGEKLFF. The gene calls are TRBV18 and TRBJ1-4, with unresolved D. CDR1 is KGHSH and CDR2 is LQKENI in the germline V gene. V lost 3 bases to trimming and J lost 8 bases, with 7 bases between them. This CDR3 region has 12 residues.

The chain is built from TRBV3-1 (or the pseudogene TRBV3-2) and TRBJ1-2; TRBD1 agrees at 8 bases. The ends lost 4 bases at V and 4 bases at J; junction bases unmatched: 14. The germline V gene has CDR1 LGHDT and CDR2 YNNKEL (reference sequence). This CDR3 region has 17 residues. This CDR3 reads CASSPGTGTTPTYGYTF. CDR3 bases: TGTGCCAGCAGCCCCGGGACAGGAACCACCCCCACCTATGGCTACACCTTC.

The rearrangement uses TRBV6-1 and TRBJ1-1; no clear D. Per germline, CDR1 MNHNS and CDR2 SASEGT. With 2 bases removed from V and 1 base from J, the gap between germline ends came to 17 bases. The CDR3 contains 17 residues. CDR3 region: CASSERGQAAPNTEAFF. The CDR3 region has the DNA TGTGCCAGCAGTGAAAGAGGTCAGGCAGCCCCGAACACTGAAGCTTTCTTT.

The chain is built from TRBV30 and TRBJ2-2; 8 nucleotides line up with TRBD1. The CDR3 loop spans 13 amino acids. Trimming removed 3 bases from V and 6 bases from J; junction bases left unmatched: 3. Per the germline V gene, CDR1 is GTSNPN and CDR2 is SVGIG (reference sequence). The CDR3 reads CAWSTTGAGELFF. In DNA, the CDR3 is TGTGCCTGGAGCACGACAGGGGCCGGGGAGCTGTTTTTT.

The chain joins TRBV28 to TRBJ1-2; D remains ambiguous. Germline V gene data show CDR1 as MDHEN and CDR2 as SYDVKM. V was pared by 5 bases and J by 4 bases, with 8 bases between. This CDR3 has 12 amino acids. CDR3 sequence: CASSPTSYGYTF. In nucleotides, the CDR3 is TGTGCCAGCAGTCCCACTTCCTATGGCTACACCTTC.

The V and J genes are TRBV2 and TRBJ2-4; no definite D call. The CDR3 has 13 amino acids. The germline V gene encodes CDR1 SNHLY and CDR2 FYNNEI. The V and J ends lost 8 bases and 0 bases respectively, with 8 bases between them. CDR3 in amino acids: CASRNLAKNIQYF. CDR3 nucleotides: TGTGCCAGCCGGAACCTAGCCAAAAACATTCAGTACTTC.

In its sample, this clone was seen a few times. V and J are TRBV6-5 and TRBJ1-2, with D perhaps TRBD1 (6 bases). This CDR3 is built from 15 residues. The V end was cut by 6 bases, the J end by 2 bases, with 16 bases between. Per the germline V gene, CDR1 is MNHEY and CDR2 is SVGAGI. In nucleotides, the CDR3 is TGTGCCAGCAGGGATCTGACAGGACTAAACTATGGCTACACCTTC. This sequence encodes CASRDLTGLNYGYTF.

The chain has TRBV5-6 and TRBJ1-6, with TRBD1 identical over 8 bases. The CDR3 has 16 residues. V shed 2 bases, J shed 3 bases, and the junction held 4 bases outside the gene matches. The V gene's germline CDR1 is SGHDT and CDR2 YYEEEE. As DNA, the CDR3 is TGTGCCAGCAGCTTTCTGGACAGGGACTATAATTCACCCCTCCACTTT. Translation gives CASSFLDRDYNSPLHF.